This entry describes one T cell receptor beta chain. Its antigen is not identified. The data are from a study of CD8 T cells in ankylosing spondylitis. Whole-study results and caveats: Previous work reported some of these motif variants in the synovial fluid and blood of reactive arthritis. Ankylosing spondylitis blood appeared to be characterized by a TCR beta motif of several highly homologous variants. Matched synovial fluid from ankylosing spondylitis patients was reported to be enriched for disease-linked clones. CD8+ disease-linked clones were present at relatively low frequencies in blood.

Preparation of TCR beta libraries was done by quantitative 5'-RACE with molecular barcodes. MiXCR, applied by TCRdb to the 5' RACE reads, yields one record per CDR3 protein. The sample yields 330,000 or so distinct CDR3 sequences, 6.5% to 10% seen once. The sequenced sample was blood, either unsorted or a sorted T cell fraction (not recorded which). This sequence originates from a male donor with ankylosing spondylitis.

CDR3 coding DNA: TGTGCCATCAGTGGGGACCGACGTCCACCAAATTCACCCCTCCACTTT. It codes for CAISGDRRPPNSPLHF. The gene calls are TRBV10-3 and TRBJ1-6; D is perhaps TRBD1 (5 bases). The CDR3 sequence is 16 residues long. Germline V gives CDR1 ENHRY, CDR2 SYGVKD. Deletions cut 4 bases from V and 7 bases from J, with 17 bases between.